This section outlines one TCR beta chain sequence together with its context. The antigen remains unidentified. Deletions cut 4 bases from V and 6 bases from J, with 21 bases between. Per the germline V gene, CDR1 is SGHRS and CDR2 is YFSETQ. This CDR3 spans 16 amino acids. The record originates from a study of response to subunit inactivated influenza vaccine. Notes on the study in general: Authors suggested seasonal influenza vaccinations each recruit few new T cells.

TCRdb re-derived calls from the RT-PCR reads in MiXCR, one entry per CDR3 protein. The profile shows 150,000 to 200,000 distinct CDR3 sequences, nearly 9.5% of them singletons. The gene calls are TRBV5-1 and TRBJ2-3; perhaps D is TRBD1 or TRBD2 (5 bases each). The receptor comes from a man aged 45 to 65 who received an inactivated influenza vaccine. The material was non-naive T cells sorted from PBMCs, obtained on the day of vaccination. The CDR3 bases are TGCGCCAGCAGCGCCAAACCCGGGACGCCCGTCGATACGCAGTATTTT. It specifies CASSAKPGTPVDTQYF.